Listed below are T cell receptor beta chains from one sample, sequenced in a study of T cell responses to AZD1222 COVID-19 vaccine. Clones were sequenced by immunoSEQ multiplex PCR, and TCRdb holds only the in-frame ones, with some missing. The repertoire includes around 180,000 clones, about 90% of them detected once, and 7.7% sits in the top ten. This material consisted of peripheral blood, taken on day 0 of AZD1222 vaccination. The source is an adult in good health. Each CDR3 is given with its conserved first and last residue. The D gene is left open where the match is weak. Size is stated for part of the rows, as once, few or many counts, or as a class when the clone is expanded.

>.|TRBJ1-4|TRBV30|.
TGTGCCTGGACGGGTCAGGCTAATGAAAAACTGTTTTTT
CAWTGQANEKLFF
>.|TRBJ1-1|TRBV9|.
TGTGCCAGCAGCGTAGACCCCCTCAGGGGATCGGAAGCTTTCTTT
CASSVDPLRGSEAFF
>.|TRBJ2-2|TRBV5-1|.
TGCGCCAGCAGCTTGAATATAGGCAGGGCGGGAACCGGGGAGCTGTTTTTT
CASSLNIGRAGTGELFF
>TRBD1|TRBJ1-3|TRBV29-1|few
TGCAGCGTGGACAGGGGGAACACCATATATTTT
CSVDRGNTIYF
>.|TRBJ2-7|TRBV30|once
TGTGCCTGGAGTGGCCGTAGGGGGGCACGGTACGAGCAGTACTTC
CAWSGRRGARYEQYF
>.|TRBJ1-6|TRBV2|once
TGTGCCAGCACCCCATTTCAGGGGCCCTTCCTTAATTCACCCCTCCACTTT
CASTPFQGPFLNSPLHF
>.|TRBJ1-2|TRBV5-8|.
TGTGCCAGCAGCCCGTTCCTGGCAGCCGCCAACTATGGCTACACCTTC
CASSPFLAAANYGYTF
>.|TRBJ1-4|TRBV5-1|.
TGCGCCAGCAGGAGAGGGGCCTCGGGTGAAAAACTGTTTTTT
CASRRGASGEKLFF
>TRBD1|TRBJ2-3|TRBV6-5|.
TGTGCCAGCAGATTGGGACAGACCACAGATACGCAGTATTTT
CASRLGQTTDTQYF
>TRBD2|TRBJ2-3|TRBV7-6|.
TGTGCCAGCAGCTCCGGACTAGGCACAGATACGCAGTATTTT
CASSSGLGTDTQYF
>TRBD1|TRBJ1-1|TRBV15|.
TGTGCCACCAGCAGGAGGGACAGAGAAGCTTTCTTT
CATSRRDREAFF
>.|TRBJ2-3|TRBV6-1|few
TGTGCCAGCAGTGACCCTTACACGGATACGCAGTATTTT
CASSDPYTDTQYF
>.|TRBJ2-5|TRBV27|.
TGTGCCAGCAGTCAGTACAGGGAGCAAGAGACCCAGTACTTC
CASSQYREQETQYF
>.|TRBJ1-2|TRBV5-4|.
TGTGCCAGCAGCCGGACAGCAGACTCTGGCTACACCTTC
CASSRTADSGYTF
>TRBD1|TRBJ1-2|TRBV3-1/TRBV3-2|.
TGTGCCAGCAGCCAAGCGGCGGGACAGGGGAAGAGTGGCTACACCTTC
CASSQAAGQGKSGYTF
>TRBD1|TRBJ1-2|TRBV19|.
TGTGCCAGTAGTGCCGCCGGGACAGGGGGCTATGGCTACACCTTC
CASSAAGTGGYGYTF
>TRBD1|TRBJ2-7|TRBV28|.
TGTGCCAGCAGTTGGTTTGGGACAGGGAGGACCTACGAGCAGTACTTC
CASSWFGTGRTYEQYF
>.|TRBJ2-7|TRBV10-1|.
TGCGCCAGCAGCCTCCACCCCCGGGACGGATACTACGAGCAGTACTTC
CASSLHPRDGYYEQYF
>.|TRBJ2-7|TRBV15|.
TGTGCCACCAGCAGAGAAGGGCAGGGGTTAGACGAGCAGTACTTC
CATSREGQGLDEQYF
>TRBD1|TRBJ1-2|TRBV29-1|.
TGCAGCGTTGAAGATCCACAGGGGAGCTATGGCTACACCTTC
CSVEDPQGSYGYTF
>TRBD1|TRBJ1-1|TRBV7-9|.
TGTGCCAGCAGCTATTTCCGACAGGGGGACACTGAAGCTTTCTTT
CASSYFRQGDTEAFF
>.|TRBJ1-1|TRBV6-5|.
TGTGCCAGCAGTACCGGGACATTGAACACTGAAGCTTTCTTT
CASSTGTLNTEAFF
>TRBD1|TRBJ1-2|TRBV7-9|.
TGTGCCAGCAGCGTTACAGGGGGGACCCACTATGGCTACACCTTC
CASSVTGGTHYGYTF
>.|TRBJ2-3|TRBV28|.
TGTGCCAGCAGTTTATACGAGGGTTTAGTCACAGATACGCAGTATTTT
CASSLYEGLVTDTQYF
>.|TRBJ2-2|TRBV2|.
TGTGCCAGCTGGGGAGACACTAACACCGGGGAGCTGTTTTTT
CASWGDTNTGELFF
>.|TRBJ2-7|TRBV11-2|.
TGTGCCAGCAGCTTAGCGGGGGCCTTTTACGAGCAGTACTTC
CASSLAGAFYEQYF
>.|TRBJ2-6|TRBV5-1|once
TGCGCCAGCAGCTTGTTGCCCTCTGGGGCCAACGTCCTGACTTTC
CASSLLPSGANVLTF
>.|TRBJ2-3|TRBV9|.
TGTGCCAGCAGCGTAGAAGGGTGGGATACGCAGTATTTT
CASSVEGWDTQYF
>.|TRBJ2-4|TRBV12-3/TRBV12-4|.
TGTGCCAGCAGTTTTGGCGGGCGGGACATTCAGTACTTC
CASSFGGRDIQYF
>.|TRBJ1-1|TRBV11-3|.
TGTGCCAGCAGCTTAGACGGACTCAACACTGAAGCTTTCTTT
CASSLDGLNTEAFF
>.|TRBJ1-2|TRBV18|.
TGTGCCAGCTCACCTTTTAAGGGAGGAGACGGCTACACCTTC
CASSPFKGGDGYTF
>.|TRBJ1-1|TRBV18|.
TGTGCCAGCTCACCACCGTCGGGGAACACTGAAGCTTTCTTT
CASSPPSGNTEAFF
>.|TRBJ1-2|TRBV3-1/TRBV3-2|once
TGTGCCAGCAGCCAAGGAGGGAGGCCGGGGGATGGCTACACCTTC
CASSQGGRPGDGYTF
>.|TRBJ2-7|TRBV12-5|once
TGTGCTAGTGGTTCGGATGACTCCTACGAGCAGTACTTC
CASGSDDSYEQYF
>TRBD1|TRBJ2-7|TRBV3-1/TRBV3-2|.
TGTGCCAGCAGCCAAGGGGACAGGGGGCAGACCGGACTTTACGAGCAGTACTTC
CASSQGDRGQTGLYEQYF
>TRBD1|TRBJ2-7|TRBV7-2|.
TGTGCCAGCAGTAAAGGACAGGGCTACGAGCAGTACTTC
CASSKGQGYEQYF
>.|TRBJ1-5|TRBV12-3/TRBV12-4|few
TGTGCCAGCAGTTTGTCCAGGCCCCAGCCCCAGCATTTT
CASSLSRPQPQHF
>TRBD1|TRBJ2-7|TRBV29-1|.
TGCAGCGTTGTAGGTTGGGGGACAGCTATCTCCTACGAGCAGTACTTC
CSVVGWGTAISYEQYF
>.|TRBJ1-6|TRBV20-1|few
TGCAGTGCTAGTGGGCAGGGGAACTCACCCCTCCACTTT
CSASGQGNSPLHF
>.|TRBJ1-3|TRBV5-1|.
TGCGCCAGCAGCCGGACAGCTGGAAACACCATATATTTT
CASSRTAGNTIYF
>.|TRBJ2-2|TRBV2|.
TGTGCCAGCAACGTCAGGGGTGCGGACACCGGGGAGCTGTTTTTT
CASNVRGADTGELFF
>.|TRBJ2-7|TRBV7-9|.
TGTGCCAGCAGCTTAGTTGGGGGCTCCTACGAGCAGTACTTC
CASSLVGGSYEQYF
>.|TRBJ2-5|TRBV4-1|.
TGCGCCAGCAGCCAAGCCGGGAGCGTTCAAGAGACCCAGTACTTC
CASSQAGSVQETQYF
>.|TRBJ1-4|TRBV9|.
TGTGCCAGGGAGACTAATGAAAAACTGTTTTTT
CARETNEKLFF
>TRBD2|TRBJ2-1|TRBV9|.
TGTGCCAGCAGCCCTCATCGGGGGGGTGAGCAGTTCTTC
CASSPHRGGEQFF
>.|TRBJ1-3|TRBV29-1|.
TGCAGCGTTGAGGGGGGAGCGGGATCTGGAAACACCATATATTTT
CSVEGGAGSGNTIYF
>.|TRBJ2-7|TRBV7-9|.
TGTGCCAGCAGCCAAGGGATTGGGGGGAAGCCATCCCCCTACGAGCAGTACTTC
CASSQGIGGKPSPYEQYF
>.|TRBJ1-2|TRBV12-3/TRBV12-4|.
TGTGCCAGCAGTGTCTGGGGCCGCAATGGCTACACCTTC
CASSVWGRNGYTF
>TRBD1|TRBJ2-3|TRBV7-9|.
TGTGCCAGCAGCTACCGGGACAGCCGCACAGATACGCAGTATTTT
CASSYRDSRTDTQYF
>.|TRBJ1-4|TRBV7-8|.
TGTGCCAGCAGCATACCCGGGGAGCCTAATGAAAAACTGTTTTTT
CASSIPGEPNEKLFF
>.|TRBJ1-3|TRBV19|.
TGTGCCAGTAGTAATCTGGCAGCTGGAAACACCATATATTTT
CASSNLAAGNTIYF
>.|TRBJ1-6|TRBV5-1|.
TGCGCCAGCAGCTCCTCAGGTAATTCACCCCTCCACTTT
CASSSSGNSPLHF
>.|TRBJ1-2|TRBV29-1|.
TGCAGCGGAAGGGGGAAGGATGGCTACACCTTC
CSGRGKDGYTF
>TRBD2|TRBJ2-5|TRBV5-4|.
TGTGCCAGCAGCCCCGGACTAGCGGGGGGGCGGGAGACCCAGTACTTC
CASSPGLAGGRETQYF
>.|TRBJ2-6|TRBV4-3|.
TGCGCCAGCAGCCAAGGAGCTAGCTCTGGGGCCAACGTCCTGACTTTC
CASSQGASSGANVLTF
>TRBD1|TRBJ1-3|TRBV28|.
TGTGCCAGCAGTAACAGGGGCCCTGGAAACACCATATATTTT
CASSNRGPGNTIYF
>.|TRBJ1-1|TRBV10-3|.
TGTGCCATCAATTCTAACAGGGTAGGGACTGAAGCTTTCTTT
CAINSNRVGTEAFF
>TRBD1|TRBJ1-1|TRBV19|once
TGTGCCAGTAGTAAGGACAGGGTAGAGAACACTGAAGCTTTCTTT
CASSKDRVENTEAFF
>TRBD1|TRBJ2-2|TRBV5-1|.
TGCGCCAGCAGCAGGCCGCCTGGACAGGGGAACACCGGGGAGCTGTTTTTT
CASSRPPGQGNTGELFF
>.|TRBJ1-1|TRBV19|.
TGTGCCACCTCTGGGGGGGGGCTCACTGAAGCTTTCTTT
CATSGGGLTEAFF